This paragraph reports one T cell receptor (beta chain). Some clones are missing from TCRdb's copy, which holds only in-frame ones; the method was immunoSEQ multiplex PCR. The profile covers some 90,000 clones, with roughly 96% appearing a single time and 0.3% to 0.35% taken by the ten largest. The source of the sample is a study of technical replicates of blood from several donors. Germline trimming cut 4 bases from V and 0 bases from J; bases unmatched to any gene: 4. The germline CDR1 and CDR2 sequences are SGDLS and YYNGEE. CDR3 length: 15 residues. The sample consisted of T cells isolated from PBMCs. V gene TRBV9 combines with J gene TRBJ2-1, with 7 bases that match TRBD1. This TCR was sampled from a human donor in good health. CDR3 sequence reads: CASSPKGASYNEQFF. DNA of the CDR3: TGTGCCAGCAGCCCCAAGGGGGCCTCCTACAATGAGCAGTTCTTC. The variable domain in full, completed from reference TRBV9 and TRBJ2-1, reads DSGVTQTPKHLITATGQRVTLRCSPRSGDLSVYWYQQSLDQGLQFLIQYYNGEERAKGNILERFSAQQFPDLHSELNLSSLELGDSALYFCASSPKGASYNEQFFGPGTRLTVL.